This T cell receptor beta chain appears in the sequencing data of a study of response to subunit inactivated influenza vaccine. Trimming stripped 4 bases from V and 2 bases from J, with 9 bases between. Germline lookup yields CDR1 SNHLY and CDR2 FYNNEI. This CDR3 spans 14 amino acids. Via MiXCR, TCRdb re-called the RT-PCR reads, giving one row per CDR3 protein. The sample includes 610,000 or so distinct CDR3 sequences, roughly 15% of them seen just once. This clonotype was seen a handful of times. This sequence joins TRBV2 and TRBJ2-1, with a tentative D call TRBD1 (5 bases). The TCR comes from a man aged 45-65 years who received an inactivated influenza vaccine. The sample was PBMCs from blood, taken roughly 13 days after vaccination. CDR3 in amino acids: CASSGQHTYNEQFF. CDR3 nucleotide sequence: TGTGCCAGCAGTGGACAGCACACCTACAATGAGCAGTTCTTC.